The sequence of this TCR beta chain was determined in a study of shared clonotypes between healthy human individuals. The CDR3 contains 19 residues. Per the germline V gene, CDR1 is SGHAT and CDR2 is FQDESV (reference sequence). The V and J ends lost 5 bases and 0 bases respectively, with 23 bases between them. Repertoires were generated with immunoSEQ multiplex PCR, while TCRdb's copy carries only in-frame clones and drops some. This sample has under 2.5 million clones, with less than 95% found just once. The V and J genes are TRBV11-1 and TRBJ2-1; D tentatively fits TRBD1 or TRBD2 (5 bases each). Sequenced material: naive CD4+ T cells from PBMCs. Described subset: CD45RA+ positively selected. The TCR comes from a man between 18 and 29 years old in good health. Some clones in this sample may be carry-over from other donors' samples. The CDR3 sequence: CASSPGARTFLSSYNEQFF. Here the CDR3 DNA reads TGTGCCAGCAGCCCCGGGGCGCGAACATTTCTAAGCTCCTACAATGAGCAGTTCTTC.